Presented here are 29 T cell receptor beta chains from one specimen sequenced in a study of radiotherapy plus CTLA-4 blockade in lung cancer. Only in-frame clones appear in the TCRdb table, and some are missing; sequencing was by immunoSEQ multiplex PCR. The table includes tens of thousands of clones, less than 90% detected once. The input for sequencing was peripheral blood, taken from a patient treated with radiotherapy plus ipilimumab. These receptors all stem from a human donor with non-small cell lung cancer who had stable disease on radiotherapy plus ipilimumab.

This chain connects TRBV6-5 to TRBJ2-2, with D possibly being TRBD1 (6 bases). V was clipped by 5 bases and J by 7 bases, with 17 bases between them. Germline V gene data show CDR1 as MNHEY and CDR2 as SVGAGI. The CDR3 sequence is 15 residues long. This CDR3 reads CASSPPGTRGGELFF. The CDR3 DNA reads as TGTGCCAGCAGTCCCCCGGGGACACGGGGCGGGGAGCTGTTTTTT.

J is TRBJ2-1 and V is TRBV28; D is perhaps TRBD2 (6 bases). V lost 7 bases, J lost 0 bases, and 10 bases lay in between. The CDR3 is 14 residues long. Germline values: CDR1 MDHEN, CDR2 SYDVKM. The CDR3 coding sequence is TGTGCCAGCACCCTGGGGGGCTCCTACAATGAGCAGTTCTTC. It yields the protein CASTLGGSYNEQFF.

This sequence joins TRBV27 and TRBJ2-1, with a possible D match to TRBD1 (5 bases). V shed 4 bases and J shed 3 bases, with 7 bases lying between them. This CDR3 region has 13 residues. Germline CDR1 is MNHEY and CDR2 is SMNVEV (reference sequence). CDR3 sequence reads: CASSSGIYNEQFF. The DNA of the CDR3 is TGTGCCAGCAGTTCAGGGATCTACAATGAGCAGTTCTTC.

CDR3 bases: TGTGCCAGCACCCTAGCTAGCGGGAGAGGGACCGGGGAGCTGTTTTTT. Translating it yields CASTLASGRGTGELFF. The chain recombines TRBV7-8 with TRBJ2-2, with 10 bases matching TRBD2. Germline CDR1 and CDR2: SGHVS and FQNEAQ. This CDR3 is built from 16 residues. The trim removed 7 bases at V and 5 bases at J, leaving 10 bases unmatched.

This sequence joins TRBV4-2 and TRBJ1-2; D remains ambiguous. The germline V gene has CDR1 LGHNA and CDR2 YNFKEQ. Trimming removed 1 base from V and 2 bases from J, with 8 bases in between. This CDR3 has 14 residues. The CDR3 sequence is CASSQGGQNYGYTF. CDR3 sequence (DNA): TGTGCCAGCAGCCAAGGGGGTCAAAACTATGGCTACACCTTC.

The J gene is TRBJ2-5, the V gene TRBV5-6, with 12 bases aligning to TRBD2. The CDR3 is 15 residues long. The J segment lost 4 bases and the V segment lost 4 bases, leaving 5 bases of the junction unmatched. CDR1 is SGHDT and CDR2 is YYEEEE in the germline V gene. CDR3 DNA sequence: TGTGCCAGCAGCCCTGGACTAGCGGGGACAGAGACCCAGTACTTC. Amino acids: CASSPGLAGTETQYF.

The chain links TRBV4-2 to TRBJ1-5; D not certain. Germline V gives CDR1 LGHNA, CDR2 YNFKEQ. The V end was cut by 0 bases, the J end by 8 bases, with 11 bases between. The length of the CDR3 is 14 residues. In DNA, the CDR3 is TGTGCCAGCAGCCAAGATCGGACTGATAAGCCCCAGCATTTT. Translation: CASSQDRTDKPQHF.

The table lists this clone with a few counts. The rearrangement links TRBV5-6 to TRBJ1-3; a weak D match, TRBD1 (6 bases). The CDR3 spans 18 residues. In germline, CDR1 is SGHDT, CDR2 YYEEEE. The V end was cut by 4 bases, the J end by 0 bases, with 20 bases between. CDR3 in DNA: TGTGCCAGCAGCCTCGTCCACCGCACAGGGTCCTCTGGAAACACCATATATTTT. It translates to CASSLVHRTGSSGNTIYF.

The chain combines TRBV19 with TRBJ1-5; possibly TRBD1 for D (5 bases). Trimming shortened V by 1 base and J by 9 bases, and 7 bases separated the two germline ends. The CDR3 is 12 residues long. Germline values: CDR1 LNHDA, CDR2 SQIVND (reference sequence). CDR3 bases: TGTGCCAGTAGTATAGTTCAGGGGCCCCAGCATTTT. Amino acid sequence: CASSIVQGPQHF.

This clone is medium-sized by share. The CDR3 loop reads CASSRETGRRGNTIYF. The DNA of the CDR3 is TGCGCCAGCAGCCGCGAGACAGGCCGGCGTGGAAACACCATATATTTT. The chain joins TRBV5-1 to TRBJ1-3; maybe TRBD1 (6 bases). The CDR3 has 16 amino acids. Between the trimmed V and J ends, which lost 4 bases and 3 bases, there was a span of 17 bases. Germline V gene sequence: CDR1 SGHRS, CDR2 YFSETQ.

This chain joins TRBV28 and TRBJ1-1; D not certain. This CDR3 has 13 residues. V shed 6 bases and J shed 3 bases, with 11 bases lying between them. Per germline, CDR1 MDHEN and CDR2 SYDVKM. The CDR3 sequence: CASRREAHTEAFF. In DNA, the CDR3 is TGTGCCAGCAGACGGGAGGCCCACACTGAAGCTTTCTTT.

This clone was recorded only once. This sequence joins TRBV7-3 and TRBJ2-1, with 14 positions matching TRBD2. V lost 5 bases, J lost 4 bases, and 7 bases stayed unmatched. CDR3 length: 17 residues. Germline assignment: CDR1 SGHTA and CDR2 FQGTGA. CDR3: CASSPQTSGGGYNEQFF. CDR3 in DNA: TGTGCCAGCAGCCCCCAGACTAGCGGGGGGGGGTACAATGAGCAGTTCTTC.

The chain employs TRBV5-1 and TRBJ2-7; 8 bases align to TRBD2. V was clipped by 4 bases and J by 2 bases; unmatched bases: 5. CDR3 length equals 14 residues. From germline, CDR1 is SGHRS and CDR2 YFSETQ. CDR3 bases: TGCGCCAGCAGCCCCGGGGGGGATACCTACGAGCAGTACTTC. This sequence encodes CASSPGGDTYEQYF.

The chain joins TRBV27 to TRBJ2-7; D is possibly TRBD1 (8 bases). Germline V gene lookup returns CDR1 MNHEY and CDR2 SMNVEV (reference sequence). This CDR3 spans 14 amino acids. The V end was cut by 3 bases, the J end by 2 bases, with 11 bases between. The CDR3 spells CASSFTGGAYEQYF. CDR3 nucleotides: TGTGCCAGCAGTTTTACAGGGGGGGCCTACGAGCAGTACTTC.

J is TRBJ2-7 and V is TRBV18; D remains unclear. CDR1 and CDR2 (germline): KGHSH, LQKENI. The V end was cut by 1 base, the J end by 0 bases, with 7 bases between. This CDR3 is built from 14 residues. This CDR3 reads CASSPQASSYEQYF. The CDR3 nucleotides are TGTGCCAGCTCACCACAAGCTAGCTCCTACGAGCAGTACTTC.

V is TRBV4-1 and J is TRBJ2-2; the D is unclear. The germline V gene encodes CDR1 MGHRA and CDR2 YSYEKL. V was pared by 5 bases and J by 0 bases, with 7 bases between. The CDR3 loop spans 14 amino acids. The CDR3: CASSVATNTGELFF. CDR3 sequence (DNA): TGCGCCAGCAGCGTCGCGACGAACACCGGGGAGCTGTTTTTT.

The genes are TRBV19 and TRBJ2-1; TRBD2 matches at 9 bases. J gave up 5 bases and V 3 bases, and 5 bases lay outside the gene matches. Germline CDR1 and CDR2: LNHDA and SQIVND (reference sequence). CDR3 length: 15 amino acids. The DNA of the CDR3 is TGTGCCAGTAGTATTGGCGGGGGGGCCCACAATGAGCAGTTCTTC. This translates into CASSIGGGAHNEQFF. The whole variable domain, remainder taken from reference TRBV19 and TRBJ2-1, is DGGITQSPKYLFRKEGQNVTLSCEQNLNHDAMYWYRQDPGQGLRLIYYSQIVNDFQKGDIAEGYSVSREKKESFPLTVTSAQKNPTAFYLCASSIGGGAHNEQFFGPGTRLTVL.

The rearrangement uses TRBV5-8 and TRBJ2-5, with TRBD2 matching over 9 bases. Germline V gene lookup returns CDR1 SGHTS and CDR2 YDEGEE. The CDR3 spans 14 residues. Germline trimming cut 3 bases from V and 1 base from J; bases unmatched to any gene: 1. The CDR3 sequence: CASSWRGGQETQYF. As DNA, the CDR3 is TGTGCCAGCAGCTGGCGGGGGGGCCAAGAGACCCAGTACTTC.

This clone was observed once. V gene TRBV10-2 combines with J gene TRBJ2-3; 10 bases fit TRBD2. Per germline, CDR1 WSHSY and CDR2 SAAADI. The length of the CDR3 is 15 residues. V shed 4 bases and J 2 bases; nucleotides not matched to a gene: 3. The CDR3 protein is CASSAGTSVTDTQYF. In nucleotides, the CDR3 is TGCGCCAGCAGTGCAGGGACTAGCGTCACAGATACGCAGTATTTT.

In this sample, this clone turned up once. The chain couples TRBV7-9 to TRBJ2-7; D ambiguous. There are 13 residues in the CDR3. Trimming removed 1 base from V and 2 bases from J, with 6 bases in between. From germline, CDR1 is SEHNR and CDR2 FQNEAQ (reference sequence). CDR3 sequence reads: CASSLEDPYEQYF. The CDR3 bases are TGTGCCAGCAGCTTAGAGGATCCCTACGAGCAGTACTTC. The variable domain in full, completed from reference TRBV7-9 and TRBJ2-7, reads DTGVSQNPRHKITKRGQNVTFRCDPISEHNRLYWYRQTLGQGPEFLTYFQNEAQLEKSRLLSDRFSAERPKGSFSTLEIQRTEQGDSAMYLCASSLEDPYEQYFGPGTRLTVT.

J is TRBJ2-2 and V is TRBV28, with 8 bases lining up with TRBD2. J gave up 1 base and V 6 bases, and 10 bases lay outside the gene matches. The germline V gene encodes CDR1 MDHEN and CDR2 SYDVKM. The CDR3 has 17 residues. The CDR3 DNA sequence: TGTGCCAGCAGCGTTCCCCGGGGGGGGATGAACACCGGGGAGCTGTTTTTT. It specifies CASSVPRGGMNTGELFF.

The chain couples TRBV2 to TRBJ2-5; 8 positions match TRBD2. In germline, CDR1 is SNHLY, CDR2 FYNNEI. V was pared by 9 bases and J by 1 base, with 4 bases of the junction left unmatched. The CDR3 is 13 amino acids. DNA of the CDR3: TGTGCCAGTACCGGGGGGGCCCAAGAGACCCAGTACTTC. The encoded protein is CASTGGAQETQYF.

The genes are TRBV7-7 and TRBJ2-3; 9 bases are shared with TRBD2. CDR1 is SSHAT, CDR2 FNYEAQ, per germline (reference sequence). V shed 3 bases and J 3 bases; nucleotides not matched to a gene: 4. The CDR3 totals 15 residues. CDR3 in DNA: TGTGCCAGCAGCTTGCGGGGGGGTAGAACAGATACGCAGTATTTT. Amino acid sequence: CASSLRGGRTDTQYF. The variable domain in full, completed from reference TRBV7-7 and TRBJ2-3, reads GAGVSQSPRYKVTKRGQDVTLRCDPISSHATLYWYQQALGQGPEFLTYFNYEAQPDKSGLPSDRFSAERPEGSISTLTIQRTEQRDSAMYRCASSLRGGRTDTQYFGPGTRLTVL.

The rearrangement links TRBV30 to TRBJ2-3, with D uncertain. V lost 0 bases to trimming and J lost 7 bases, with 17 bases between them. Germline CDR1 reads GTSNPN; CDR2 reads SVGIG (reference sequence). This CDR3 spans 15 amino acids. The DNA for the CDR3 is TGTGCCTGGAGTGTAAAGGGTCAGGCGGCGAATACGCAGTATTTT. It specifies CAWSVKGQAANTQYF.

J is TRBJ2-1 and V is TRBV19; 7 bases agree with TRBD1. Germline V lookup: CDR1 LNHDA, CDR2 SQIVND (reference sequence). Unmatched junction bases numbered 5, after V lost 4 bases and J lost 5 bases. This CDR3 contains 14 residues. Written as DNA, the CDR3 is TGTGCCAGTAGTACTAGAACAGGGGACAATGAGCAGTTCTTC. As protein: CASSTRTGDNEQFF.

This sequence joins TRBV11-2 and TRBJ2-5; TRBD2 aligns across 10 bases. The CDR3 runs 19 residues. The V gene end was trimmed by 6 bases and the J gene end by 2 bases; junction bases not matched to a gene: 18. The germline gives CDR1 SGHAT, CDR2 FQNNGV. CDR3 bases: TGTGCCAGCAGGGGTGGCGGCCTAGCGGGAGATAGGGAACAAGAGACCCAGTACTTC. This encodes CASRGGGLAGDREQETQYF.

J is TRBJ1-2 and V is TRBV19; 7 nucleotides line up with TRBD1. The CDR3 runs 11 residues. V was clipped by 10 bases and J by 5 bases; unmatched bases: 4. In germline, CDR1 is LNHDA, CDR2 SQIVND (reference sequence). The CDR3 DNA follows: TGTGCCACCGAACAGGGGTATGGCTACACCTTC. Amino acid sequence: CATEQGYGYTF.

This chain uses TRBV14 with TRBJ2-5; either TRBD1 or TRBD2 may fit D (6 bases each). The CDR3 consists of 16 residues. The germline V and J ends were trimmed by 4 bases and 5 bases, with 20 bases remaining between them. CDR1 and CDR2 from the germline V gene are SGHDN and FVKESK. The CDR3 loop reads CASSRASGLRGETQYF. Written as DNA, the CDR3 is TGTGCCAGCAGCCGCGCCAGCGGGCTGAGGGGGGAGACCCAGTACTTC.

The chain employs TRBV5-6 and TRBJ2-5; 7 bases agree with TRBD2. Germline loops: CDR1 SGHDT, CDR2 YYEEEE. The CDR3 is 13 residues long. J was trimmed by 7 bases and V by 0 bases; bases with no gene match: 3. DNA for the CDR3: TGTGCCAGCAGCTTGGGGACTAGACTGACCCAGTACTTC. It yields the protein CASSLGTRLTQYF.